The T cell receptor beta chain under discussion was sequenced for a study of blood T cell repertoires in COVID-19. The wider study: Some COVID-19 samples were acute and others convalescent; all came from the United States, Italy and Spain.

In the authors' workflow: Reference gene primer amplification in the assay estimated nucleated cell counts. Method: immunoSEQ multiplex PCR; TCRdb's copy keeps in-frame clones and lacks some. V and J calls plus clone size are reproduced from that table; the DNA served to infer D and trimming. The table has about 88,000 clones, approximately 70% seen once. Sequencing was carried out using peripheral blood. This TCR derives from an older woman in a cohort sampled during active or convalescent COVID-19.

CDR3 nucleotide sequence: TGTGCCATCAGTGAGGGACAGGGATGGAACACTGAAGCTTTCTTT. Protein: CAISEGQGWNTEAFF. The chain has TRBV10-3 and TRBJ1-1; TRBD1 aligns across 8 bases. The V segment lost 2 bases and the J segment 1 base; nucleotides outside the gene matches: 3. Germline CDR1 is ENHRY and CDR2 is SYGVKD. This CDR3 has 15 amino acids.